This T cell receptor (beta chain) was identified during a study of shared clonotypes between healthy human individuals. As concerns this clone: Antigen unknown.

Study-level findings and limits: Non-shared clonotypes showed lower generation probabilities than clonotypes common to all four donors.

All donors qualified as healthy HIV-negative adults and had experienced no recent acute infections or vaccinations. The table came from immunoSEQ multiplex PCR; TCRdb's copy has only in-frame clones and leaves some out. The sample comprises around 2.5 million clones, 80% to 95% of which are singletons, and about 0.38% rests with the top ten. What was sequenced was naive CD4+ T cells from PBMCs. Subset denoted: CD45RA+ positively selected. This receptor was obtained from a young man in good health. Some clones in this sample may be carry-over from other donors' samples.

In DNA form, the CDR3 reads TGTGCCAGCAGCTTCACCAGGGACAGTCGTTGGGAGACCCAGTACTTC. It yields the protein CASSFTRDSRWETQYF. This chain joins TRBV5-4 and TRBJ2-5, with 7 bases identical to TRBD1. The CDR3 loop spans 16 amino acids. After removal of 2 bases from V and 5 bases from J, the junction contained 12 bases not matched to a gene. The germline V gene has CDR1 SGHNT and CDR2 YYREEE (reference sequence). Supplemented by reference TRBV5-4 and TRBJ2-5, the full variable domain reads ETGVTQSPTHLIKTRGQQVTLRCSSQSGHNTVSWYQQALGQGPQFIFQYYREEENGRGNFPPRFSGLQFPNYSSELNVNALELDDSALYLCASSFTRDSRWETQYFGPGTRLLVL.